This T cell receptor (beta chain) was observed in a study of cytomegalovirus exposure and HLA in healthy donors. CDR3 length: 14 amino acids. Germline CDR1 and CDR2: MRHNA and SNTAGT. Trimming took 4 bases from V and 0 from J, leaving 4 bases between them. Regarding this clone: Its cognate antigen is unknown.

PCR used 60 Vbeta primers and 13 Jbeta primers. Using immunoSEQ multiplex PCR, the repertoire was profiled, and TCRdb retains in-frame clones only, with some absent. Of 100,000 to 150,000 clones in the sample, about 80% were seen once. Study-wide results and limits: Reports state that TCR beta sequences accurately predicted most subjects' HLA-A and HLA-B alleles. Apparent HLA restriction characterized most CMV-associated TCR beta chains in a later analysis.

The chain uses TRBV6-4 and TRBJ2-6; D unresolved. This TCR derives from a man in his thirties or forties in good health and CMV-seronegative. Sequencing was done on a sample of PBMCs. CDR3 residues: CASSARSGANVLTF. As DNA, the CDR3 is TGTGCCAGCAGTGCCCGCTCTGGGGCCAACGTCCTGACTTTC.